A single sample is the source of the 17 T cell receptor beta chains below, sequenced in a study of cytomegalovirus exposure and HLA in healthy donors. The study ran its PCR with 60 Vbeta and 13 Jbeta primers. Measured with immunoSEQ multiplex PCR; TCRdb has only the in-frame clones, and not every one. The table records 95,000 or so clones, 60% to 85% of them present only once. The sequenced sample consisted of PBMCs. All receptors derive from a woman aged 35 to 49 in good health and CMV-seronegative.

The gene calls are TRBV6-4 and TRBJ1-2; 8 bases are a match to TRBD1. Germline V gene sequence: CDR1 MRHNA, CDR2 SNTAGT. The V and J ends lost 2 bases and 6 bases, in that order; junction bases with no gene match: 8. The CDR3 runs to 15 residues. DNA of the CDR3: TGTGCCAGCAGTGACCGAGGACAGGGAATGGATGGCTACACCTTC. Protein: CASSDRGQGMDGYTF.

This clone was seen more than once but under ten times. The rearrangement links TRBV5-1 to TRBJ2-5, with TRBD2 matching 11 bases. V dropped 0 bases and J dropped 5; count of bases not matched to a gene: 6. The CDR3 totals 16 residues. The V gene's germline CDR1 is SGHRS and CDR2 YFSETQ. The CDR3 loop reads CASSLVRLAGRETQYF. The CDR3 nucleotides read TGCGCCAGCAGCTTGGTTCGACTAGCGGGGAGGGAGACCCAGTACTTC.

This clone was seen more than once but under ten times. This sequence joins TRBV4-3 and TRBJ1-4; 9 bases map to TRBD1. Germline V lookup: CDR1 LGHNA, CDR2 YSLEER. The CDR3 spans 15 residues. The trim removed 5 bases at V and 5 bases at J, leaving 6 bases unmatched. CDR3 DNA sequence: TGCGCCAGCAGCTACGGACAGGGGAGGAATGAAAAACTGTTTTTT. Encoded protein: CASSYGQGRNEKLFF.

This clone came up a few times. CDR3 residues: CASRMGGLLSGELFF. The DNA of the CDR3 is TGTGCCAGCAGAATGGGGGGACTCCTAAGCGGGGAGCTGTTTTTT. The V gene is TRBV11-2, the J gene TRBJ2-2, with D possibly TRBD2 on 6 matching bases. V lost 6 bases and J 7 bases, leaving 18 bases between the germline ends. This CDR3 comprises 15 residues. Germline-derived CDR1 and CDR2 are SGHAT and FQNNGV.

The J gene is TRBJ1-3, the V gene TRBV7-9, with D unclear. The CDR3 totals 12 residues. CDR1 SEHNR and CDR2 FQNEAQ come from the germline V gene (reference sequence). V was trimmed by 5 bases and J by 8 bases, leaving 10 bases between them. The DNA of the CDR3 is TGTGCCAGCAGCCTGAACGGGGACACCATATATTTT. Translating it yields CASSLNGDTIYF.

The genes are TRBV7-3 and TRBJ2-7; TRBD1 matches at 11 bases. The trim removed 4 bases at V and 6 bases at J, leaving 2 bases unmatched. CDR1 is SGHTA and CDR2 is FQGTGA in the germline V gene. CDR3 length: 13 amino acids. CDR3 DNA sequence: TGTGCCAGCAGCTCAGGGACAGGGGGCGAGCAGTACTTC. As protein: CASSSGTGGEQYF.

The chain carries TRBV5-1 and TRBJ2-7; 9 bases are a match to TRBD1. This CDR3 is 14 amino acids long. From germline, CDR1 is SGHRS and CDR2 YFSETQ. With 2 bases clipped from V and 1 base from J, the junction kept 1 base outside the gene matches. The CDR3 sequence is CASSFGQGSYEQYF. Here the CDR3 DNA reads TGCGCCAGCAGCTTTGGACAGGGGTCCTACGAGCAGTACTTC.

J is TRBJ2-3 and V is TRBV7-6; TRBD2 aligns across 10 bases. Germline loops: CDR1 SGHVS, CDR2 FNYEAQ. V gave up 5 bases and J gave up 2 bases; unmatched junction bases: 7. This CDR3 is built from 16 residues. CDR3 protein: CASSRLAGTSTDTQYF. Here the CDR3 DNA reads TGTGCCAGCAGCCGACTAGCGGGTACCTCCACAGATACGCAGTATTTT.

This clone was seen just once. The chain recombines TRBV18 with TRBJ2-7, with D tentatively TRBD1 (7 bases). CDR1 KGHSH and CDR2 LQKENI come from the germline V gene. CDR3 length equals 17 residues. The V end was cut by 4 bases, the J end by 0 bases, with 19 bases between. The CDR3 DNA is TGTGCCAGCTCACTACCACAGGGGACTCTAAGCTCCTACGAGCAGTACTTC. It encodes CASSLPQGTLSSYEQYF.

This CDR3 is CASANIGTPSYEQYF. CDR3 DNA sequence: TGTGCCAGCGCTAACATCGGGACACCTTCCTACGAGCAGTACTTC. V is TRBV7-2 and J is TRBJ2-7, with D perhaps TRBD1 (6 bases). Germline assignment: CDR1 SGHTA and CDR2 FQGNSA. With 8 bases removed from V and 1 base from J, the gap between germline ends came to 18 bases. CDR3 length: 15 amino acids.

In regard to this clone: The missing conserved phenylalanine or tryptophan at the end of this CDR3 makes a read error likely. The rearrangement links TRBV7-9 to TRBJ1-2; no definite D call. CDR3 length: 13 residues. Germline V gene data show CDR1 as SEHNR and CDR2 as FQNEAQ (reference sequence). In DNA form, the CDR3 reads TGTGTCAGCACCTGGCGGAGCATCGGAGGCTACACCGTC. Encoded protein: CVSTWRSIGGYTV.

The genes are TRBV21-1 and TRBJ1-3; TRBD1 reflects the table's D call only, with no check against the DNA. TRBV21-1 is a documented pseudogene. The CDR3 runs 18 residues. CDR3 sequence: CASSKRRRLQGSGNTIYF. The DNA of the CDR3 is TGTGCCAGCAGCAAAAGGCGTCGGTTACAGGGATCTGGAAACACCATATATTTT.

The rearrangement links TRBV7-6 to TRBJ1-4; the D is unclear. Germline loops: CDR1 SGHVS, CDR2 FNYEAQ. Trimming pared 5 bases from V and 7 bases from J, leaving 8 bases between. The CDR3 loop spans 12 amino acids. CDR3: CASSHAGEKLFF. For the CDR3, the DNA is TGTGCCAGCAGCCATGCAGGTGAAAAACTGTTTTTT.

V and J are TRBV6-1 and TRBJ2-2; D ambiguous. This CDR3 is built from 13 residues. The germline V gene has CDR1 MNHNS and CDR2 SASEGT. V lost 7 bases, J lost 5 bases, and 11 bases lay in between. CDR3 in DNA: TGTGCCAGCACCGAGCTCGGGACCGGGGAGCTGTTTTTT. Its translation is CASTELGTGELFF.

The rearrangement links TRBV27 to TRBJ1-3; tentatively, D is TRBD1 (5 bases). Looked up from germline, CDR1 is MNHEY and CDR2 is SMNVEV (reference sequence). V lost 5 bases and J lost 8, with 16 bases in between. The CDR3 is 14 amino acids. The CDR3 loop reads CASSVRDSGDTIYF. The CDR3, as DNA: TGTGCCAGCAGTGTCCGGGATTCGGGGGACACCATATATTTT.

V gene TRBV9 combines with J gene TRBJ2-3; TRBD2 agrees at 10 bases. V shed 2 bases, J shed 4 bases, and the junction held 7 bases outside the gene matches. Germline values: CDR1 SGDLS, CDR2 YYNGEE. This CDR3 has 16 amino acids. CDR3 amino acids: CASSVGSGGAPDTQYF. In nucleotides, the CDR3 is TGTGCCAGCAGCGTTGGGAGCGGGGGGGCCCCAGATACGCAGTATTTT.

In its sample, this clone was seen a few times. This rearrangement joins TRBV6-1 to TRBJ2-2, with unresolved D. V lost 8 bases and J lost 6, with 19 bases in between. Per germline, CDR1 MNHNS and CDR2 SASEGT. This CDR3 contains 15 residues. The CDR3 is CASSDITVNAGELFF. For the CDR3, the DNA is TGTGCCAGCTCTGACATTACGGTTAACGCCGGGGAGCTGTTTTTT.